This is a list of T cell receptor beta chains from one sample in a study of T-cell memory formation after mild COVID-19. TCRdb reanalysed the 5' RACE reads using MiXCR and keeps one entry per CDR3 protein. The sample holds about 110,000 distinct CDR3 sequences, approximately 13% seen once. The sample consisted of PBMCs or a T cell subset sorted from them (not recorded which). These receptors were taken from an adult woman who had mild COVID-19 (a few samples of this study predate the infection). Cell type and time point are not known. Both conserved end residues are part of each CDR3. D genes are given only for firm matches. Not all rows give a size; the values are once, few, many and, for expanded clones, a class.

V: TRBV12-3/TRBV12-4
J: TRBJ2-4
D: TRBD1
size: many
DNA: TGTGCCAGCAGCTCGACAGGGGCAAACATTCAGTACTTC
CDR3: CASSSTGANIQYF

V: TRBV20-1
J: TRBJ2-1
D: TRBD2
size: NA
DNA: TGCAGTGCTCGGACTAGCGGGACCTACAATGAGCAGTTCTTC
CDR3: CSARTSGTYNEQFF

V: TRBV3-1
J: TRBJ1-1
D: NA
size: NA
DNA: TGTGCCAGCAGCCAAGATGGCAGGGTCACTGAAGCTTTCTTT
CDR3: CASSQDGRVTEAFF

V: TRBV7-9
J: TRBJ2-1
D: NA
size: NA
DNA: TGTGCCAGCAGTAAAATAAACTGGGACAATGAGCAGTTCTTC
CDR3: CASSKINWDNEQFF

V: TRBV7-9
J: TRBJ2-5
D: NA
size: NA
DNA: TGTGCCAGCAGCTCCGATTCACAAGAGACCCAGTACTTC
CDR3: CASSSDSQETQYF

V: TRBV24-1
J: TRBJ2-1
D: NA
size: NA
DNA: TGTGCCACCAGTGATTTGAGGCCAGACAATGAGCAGTTCTTC
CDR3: CATSDLRPDNEQFF

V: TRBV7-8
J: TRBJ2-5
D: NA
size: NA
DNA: TGTGCCAGCAGCGGAAGATCGTGGGCCCAAGAGACCCAGTACTTC
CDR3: CASSGRSWAQETQYF

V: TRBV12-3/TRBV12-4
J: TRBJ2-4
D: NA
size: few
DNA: TGTGCCAGCAGTTTTGGTCAGGGGAACATTCAGTACTTC
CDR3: CASSFGQGNIQYF

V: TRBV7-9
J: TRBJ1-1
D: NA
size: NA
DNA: TGTGCCAGCAGCTTAAGGGAGAGTACCACTGAAGCTTTCTTT
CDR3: CASSLRESTTEAFF

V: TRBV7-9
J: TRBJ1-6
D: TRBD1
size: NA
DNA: TGTGCCAGCAGCCCGGGACAGGGTAATTCACCCCTCCACTTT
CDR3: CASSPGQGNSPLHF

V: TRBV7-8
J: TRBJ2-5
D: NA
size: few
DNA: TGTGCCAGCAGCCTTCCCCAGTGGCAGGGAGGACCAGGAGAGACCCAGTACTTC
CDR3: CASSLPQWQGGPGETQYF

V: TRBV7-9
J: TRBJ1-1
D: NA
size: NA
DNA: TGTGCCAGCAGCTTAGCGATAGGGGACGTCACTGAAGCTTTCTTT
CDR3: CASSLAIGDVTEAFF

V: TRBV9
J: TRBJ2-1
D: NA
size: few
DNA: TGTGCCAGCAGCGTAGCTTTGCTTGATGGGCAGTTCTTC
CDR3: CASSVALLDGQFF

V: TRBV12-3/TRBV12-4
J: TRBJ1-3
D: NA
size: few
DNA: TGTGCCAGCAGTTTAAGGTTTAGTACGGGGCGAGAGGCTGGAAACACCATATATTTT
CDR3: CASSLRFSTGREAGNTIYF

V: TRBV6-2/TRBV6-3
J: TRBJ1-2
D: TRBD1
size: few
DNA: TGTGCCAGCAGTATCCGACAGGGGACCAACTATGGCTACACCTTC
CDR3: CASSIRQGTNYGYTF

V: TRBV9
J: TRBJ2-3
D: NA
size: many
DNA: TGTGCCAGCAGCGCGTACACAGATACGCAGTATTTT
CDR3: CASSAYTDTQYF

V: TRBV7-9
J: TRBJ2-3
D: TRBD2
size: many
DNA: TGTGCCAGCTCCCCCGGGACTAGCCAAGATACGCAGTATTTT
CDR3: CASSPGTSQDTQYF

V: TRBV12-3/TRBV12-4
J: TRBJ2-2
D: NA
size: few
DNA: TGTGCCAGCAGTACCCGGACAGATTCCGGGGAGCTGTTTTTT
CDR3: CASSTRTDSGELFF

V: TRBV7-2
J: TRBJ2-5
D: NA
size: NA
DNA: TGTGCCAGCAGCTTAGATCGGACGAGTGGAAGGACCCAGTACTTC
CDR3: CASSLDRTSGRTQYF

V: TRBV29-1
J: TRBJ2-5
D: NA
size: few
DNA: TGCAGCGTTGAAGATCTTAGTGGGGGCGTCCTACAGACCCAGTACTTC
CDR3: CSVEDLSGGVLQTQYF

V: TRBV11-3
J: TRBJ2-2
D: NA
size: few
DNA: TGTGCCAGCAGCCCACGGGACTCCAACACCGGGGAGCTGTTTTTT
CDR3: CASSPRDSNTGELFF

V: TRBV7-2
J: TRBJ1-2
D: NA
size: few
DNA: TGTGCCAGCAGACCATCCCTAGACAGGCGCCTCAACTATGGCTACACCTTC
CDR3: CASRPSLDRRLNYGYTF

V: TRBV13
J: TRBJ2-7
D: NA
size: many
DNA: TGTGCCAGCAGCTTCCAGGCCGGGGGCTCCTACGAGCAGTACTTC
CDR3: CASSFQAGGSYEQYF

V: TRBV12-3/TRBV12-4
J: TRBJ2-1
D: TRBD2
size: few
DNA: TGTGCCAGCAGTTTATCGGGGGGGCGAAATGAGCAGTTCTTC
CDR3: CASSLSGGRNEQFF

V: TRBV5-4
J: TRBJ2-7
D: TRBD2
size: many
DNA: TGTGCCAGCAGCCCGGTTAGCGGGAGTCCCTACGAGCAGTACTTC
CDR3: CASSPVSGSPYEQYF

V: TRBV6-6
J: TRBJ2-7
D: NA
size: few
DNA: TGTGCCAGCAGAAGCTCCTACGAGCAGTACTTC
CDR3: CASRSSYEQYF

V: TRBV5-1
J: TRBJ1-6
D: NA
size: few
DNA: TGCGCCAGCACGCCTGGAGACGGGGGGTTCAATTCACCCCTCCACTTT
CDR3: CASTPGDGGFNSPLHF

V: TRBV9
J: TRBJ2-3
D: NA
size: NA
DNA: TGTGCCAGCAGCGCCTCCGGGACACCGACCACAGATACGCAGTATTTT
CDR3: CASSASGTPTTDTQYF

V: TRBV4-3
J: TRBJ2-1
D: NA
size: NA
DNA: TGCGCCAGCAGCCAAGATTCGGGGTCCTACAATGAGCAGTTCTTC
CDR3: CASSQDSGSYNEQFF

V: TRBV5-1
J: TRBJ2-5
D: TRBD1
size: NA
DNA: TGCGCCAGCAGCTCGGGACAGGGGCCTCCGGGGGAGACCCAGTACTTC
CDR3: CASSSGQGPPGETQYF

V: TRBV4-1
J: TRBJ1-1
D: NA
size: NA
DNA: TGCGCCAGCAGCCAACCCTACTCAGGGGAAGTGAACACTGAAGCTTTCTTT
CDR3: CASSQPYSGEVNTEAFF

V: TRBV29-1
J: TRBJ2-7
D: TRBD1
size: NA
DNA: TGCAGTAGGACAGGGGCAAACGAGCAGTACTTC
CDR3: CSRTGANEQYF

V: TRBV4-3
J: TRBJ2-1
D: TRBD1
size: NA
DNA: TGCGCCAGCAGCAAACGACAGGGGCCCTACAATGAGCAGTTCTTC
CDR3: CASSKRQGPYNEQFF

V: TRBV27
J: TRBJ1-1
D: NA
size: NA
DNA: TGTGCCAGCAGTTTAACTCTGACCCGAACTATGAACACTGAAGCTTTCTTT
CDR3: CASSLTLTRTMNTEAFF

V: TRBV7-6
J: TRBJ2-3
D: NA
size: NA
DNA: TGTGCCAGCAGCCCGCTTGCCTTCCCGGGACTCACCACAGATACGCAGTATTTT
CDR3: CASSPLAFPGLTTDTQYF

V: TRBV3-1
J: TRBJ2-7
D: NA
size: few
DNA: TGTGCCAGCAGCCAAGAAGTTTTTAGGAGGTACGAGCAGTACTTC
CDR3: CASSQEVFRRYEQYF

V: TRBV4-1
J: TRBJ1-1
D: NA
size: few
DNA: TGCGCCAGCAGCCAAGGGCAGATCACTGAAGCTTTCTTT
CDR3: CASSQGQITEAFF

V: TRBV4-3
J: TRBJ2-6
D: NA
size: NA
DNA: TGCGCCAGCAGCCAAGATATAGGGCTAGGCTCTGGGGCCAACGTCCTGACTTTC
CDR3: CASSQDIGLGSGANVLTF

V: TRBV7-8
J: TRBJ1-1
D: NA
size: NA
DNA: TGTGCCAGCAGCTTAGACCAGGGAAACACTGAAGCTTTCTTT
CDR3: CASSLDQGNTEAFF

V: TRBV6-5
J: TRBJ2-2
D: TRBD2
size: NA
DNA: TGTGCCAGCAGCCCAGAGGTTAGCGGGTTCGTCACCGGGGAGCTGTTTTTT
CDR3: CASSPEVSGFVTGELFF

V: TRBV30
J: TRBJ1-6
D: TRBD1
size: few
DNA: TGTGCCTGGAGAAGGGGACAGGGTGATTCACCCCTCCATTTT
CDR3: CAWRRGQGDSPLHF

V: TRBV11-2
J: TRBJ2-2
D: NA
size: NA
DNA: TGTGCCAGCAGCTCGCAGAGAAGGAACACCGGGGAGCTGTTTTTT
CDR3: CASSSQRRNTGELFF

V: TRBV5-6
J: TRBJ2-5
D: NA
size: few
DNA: TGTGCCAGCAGCTCTACAGGGGAGACCCAGTACTTC
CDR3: CASSSTGETQYF

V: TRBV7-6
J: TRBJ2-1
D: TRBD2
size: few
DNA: TGTGCCAGCAGCGGGGGGGGGGTGCTTGGGAAGTCCTACAATGAGCAGTTCTTC
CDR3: CASSGGGVLGKSYNEQFF

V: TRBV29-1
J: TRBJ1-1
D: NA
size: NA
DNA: TGCAGCGTTGAAGCTGACATCAGCACTGAAGCTTTCTTT
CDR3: CSVEADISTEAFF